The 2 T cell receptor beta chains in this list originate from one sample, sequenced in a study of neurological immune-mediated disorders. TCRdb independently ran MiXCR on the 5' RACE reads; one entry per CDR3 protein. Of about 70,000 distinct CDR3 sequences listed, about 3% are singletons. The sample was PBMCs. The source is a woman in her forties or fifties with multiple sclerosis.

This clonotype was seen ten or more times. This chain joins TRBV20-1 and TRBJ2-1, with D perhaps matching TRBD1 (7 bases). The CDR3 consists of 15 residues. Deletions cut 0 bases from V and 10 bases from J, with 19 bases between. Germline assignment: CDR1 DFQATT and CDR2 SNEGSKA (reference sequence). The CDR3 DNA reads TGCAGTGCTAGAGATCCGAGACAGGGACTTGGGGAGCAGTTCTTC. Encoded protein: CSARDPRQGLGEQFF.

This clonotype was recorded many times. The V call is TRBV12-3 or TRBV12-4, the J call TRBJ2-1; TRBD1 agrees at 9 bases. This CDR3 is built from 15 residues. The trim removed 6 bases at V and 2 bases at J, leaving 5 bases unmatched. CDR3 nucleotide sequence: TGTGCCAGCAGGACGGGACAGGGTCCCTACAATGAGCAGTTCTTC. Translated, it gives CASRTGQGPYNEQFF.